This T cell receptor beta chain appears in the sequencing data of a study of identical twins. Study observations and caveats: Models underpredicted monozygotic twin sharing of out-of-frame TCR alpha.

Per germline, CDR1 SQVTM and CDR2 ANQGSEA. V dropped 4 bases and J dropped 2 bases, with 8 bases sitting between them. The length of the CDR3 is 13 residues. This clonotype was counted a few times. What it binds is not known. After template switching added a universal primer site, the resulting cDNA carried unique molecular identifiers. TCRdb re-called the 5' RACE reads with MiXCR, one entry per CDR3 protein. The table has some 500,000 distinct CDR3 sequences, around 20% seen once. This same sample was also part of a study on T cells expressing NK-cell markers.

Sequenced sample: CD4+ T cells sorted from blood. The genes are TRBV29-1 and TRBJ2-2; possibly TRBD2 for D (6 bases). The clonotype originates from a woman between 18 and 29 years old in good health. The DNA for the CDR3 is TGCAGCGTTGCTAGCGATAACACCGGGGAGCTGTTTTTT. It encodes CSVASDNTGELFF.